This T cell receptor beta chain was documented in a study of blood T cell repertoires in COVID-19. Study information: Sites in the United States, Italy and Spain provided acute and convalescent COVID-19 samples. The cDNA or gDNA used as material had been derived from T cells, B-cell-depleted T cells, or PBMCs.

In the authors' methods: Counts of nucleated cells, estimated from reference gene primer amplification, were obtained. Clones were sequenced by immunoSEQ multiplex PCR, and TCRdb holds only the in-frame ones, with some missing. That table supplies the V and J calls and clone size; D and trimming were determined from the DNA. Of around 15,000 clones in the sample, roughly 86% were seen once. In germline, CDR1 is SQVTM, CDR2 ANQGSEA. The CDR3 is 16 residues long. V was pared by 2 bases and J by 9 bases, with 13 bases of the junction left unmatched. Material: peripheral blood. This chain connects TRBV29-1 to TRBJ1-1, with TRBD1 matching over 12 bases. This clonotype was obtained from a human donor in a cohort sampled during active COVID-19. CDR3 protein: CSVEPRRDRGQNQAFF. CDR3 coding DNA: TGCAGCGTTGAACCCCGCCGGGACAGGGGGCAAAATCAAGCTTTCTTT.